This T cell receptor (beta chain) was identified during a study of blood T cell repertoires in COVID-19. Overall study context: Collection of acute and convalescent COVID-19 samples took place in the United States, Italy and Spain. From T cells, B-cell-depleted T cells, or PBMCs came the material, which was cDNA or gDNA.

Authors' methods: Using reference gene primer amplification, nucleated cell counts were estimated. The assay was immunoSEQ multiplex PCR, and TCRdb's table has in-frame clones only and misses some. The V and J calls and clone size were taken over from that table, and D and trimming were inferred from the DNA. The data contain about 210,000 clones, roughly 94% of them singletons. Trimming removed 5 bases at V and 1 base at J, with 18 bases between. This CDR3 is 16 amino acids long. Germline V lookup: CDR1 SGHKS, CDR2 YYEKEE (reference sequence). The chain recombines TRBV5-5 with TRBJ1-1; a weak D match, TRBD1 (5 bases). This clonotype was sampled from a young man with acute or convalescent COVID-19. Input material: peripheral blood. Here the CDR3 reads CASSGGGRRANTEAFF. The CDR3 nucleotides are TGTGCCAGCAGTGGGGGAGGGAGAAGAGCGAACACTGAAGCTTTCTTT.